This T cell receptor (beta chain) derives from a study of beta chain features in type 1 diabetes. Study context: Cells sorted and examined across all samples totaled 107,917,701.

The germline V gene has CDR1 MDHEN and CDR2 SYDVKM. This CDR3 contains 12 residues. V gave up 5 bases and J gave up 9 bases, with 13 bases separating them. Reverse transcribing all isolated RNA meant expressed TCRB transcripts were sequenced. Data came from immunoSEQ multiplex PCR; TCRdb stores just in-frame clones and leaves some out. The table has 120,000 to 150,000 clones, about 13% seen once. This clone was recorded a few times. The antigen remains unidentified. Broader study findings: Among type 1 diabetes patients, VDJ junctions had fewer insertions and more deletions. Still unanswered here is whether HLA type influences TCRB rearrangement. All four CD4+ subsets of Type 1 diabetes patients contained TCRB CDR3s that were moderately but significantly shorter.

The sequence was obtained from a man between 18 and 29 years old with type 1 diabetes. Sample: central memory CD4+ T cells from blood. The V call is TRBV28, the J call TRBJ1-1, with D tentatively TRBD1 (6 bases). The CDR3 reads CASSPDRRKAFF. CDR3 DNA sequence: TGTGCCAGCAGTCCGGACAGAAGAAAAGCTTTCTTT.